These T cell receptor beta chains were read from a single sample in a study of spatial heterogeneity in lung cancer. TCRdb re-called the 5' RACE reads through MiXCR, storing one row per CDR3 protein. Found here are 110,000 or so distinct CDR3 sequences, about 10% of them singletons; the top ten hold more than 20%. The sample in question was PBMCs, obtained at follow-up. The receptors come from a female donor with early-stage non-small cell lung cancer. Both conserved end residues are part of each CDR3. D genes are given only for firm matches. The size of a clone is reported for some rows only, either as once, few or many, or as a class for expanded clones.

D | size | J | V | CDR3 | DNA
NA | NA | TRBJ1-1 | TRBV3-1 | CASSSRGQQNTEAFF | TGTGCCAGCAGCTCGCGAGGGCAGCAGAACACTGAAGCTTTCTTT
NA | few | TRBJ2-3 | TRBV2 | CASTVYWRNTDTQYF | TGTGCCAGCACAGTGTATTGGCGCAACACAGATACGCAGTATTTT
TRBD1 | few | TRBJ1-6 | TRBV29-1 | CSAGQGSGSPLHF | TGCAGCGCCGGACAGGGCTCGGGCTCACCCCTCCACTTT
TRBD2 | many | TRBJ2-3 | TRBV29-1 | CSVEGLAGEGSTDTQYF | TGCAGCGTTGAAGGACTAGCGGGAGAAGGGAGCACAGATACGCAGTATTTT
NA | NA | TRBJ2-1 | TRBV7-3 | CASSLIPSSYNEQFF | TGTGCCAGCAGCTTAATTCCGAGCTCCTACAATGAGCAGTTCTTC
NA | NA | TRBJ1-1 | TRBV7-9 | CASSLLEGTEAFF | TGTGCCAGCAGCTTATTAGAGGGCACTGAAGCTTTCTTT
TRBD2 | NA | TRBJ2-1 | TRBV28 | CASSGVPPGLAGRRNEQFF | TGTGCCAGCAGTGGAGTACCTCCGGGACTAGCGGGAAGAAGGAATGAGCAGTTCTTC
NA | few | TRBJ1-2 | TRBV20-1 | CSASHGYGYTF | TGCAGTGCTAGTCATGGCTATGGCTACACCTTC
NA | NA | TRBJ2-1 | TRBV4-3 | CASRRWGVVINEQFF | TGCGCCAGCCGTCGATGGGGGGTTGTAATAAATGAGCAGTTCTTC
NA | few | TRBJ2-6 | TRBV2 | CASSETAVASGANVLTF | TGTGCCAGCAGTGAGACAGCTGTAGCATCTGGGGCCAACGTCCTGACTTTC
TRBD2 | NA | TRBJ2-5 | TRBV28 | CASIRASGVETQYF | TGTGCCAGCATTCGGGCTAGCGGGGTTGAGACCCAGTACTTC
NA | few | TRBJ2-7 | TRBV7-9 | CASSSTQGGEQYF | TGTGCCAGCAGCAGCACTCAGGGGGGCGAGCAGTACTTC
NA | NA | TRBJ1-5 | TRBV19 | CASSKVVGRKNSNQPQHF | TGTGCCAGTAGTAAAGTCGTGGGAAGAAAGAATAGCAATCAGCCCCAGCATTTT
NA | many | TRBJ1-5 | TRBV19 | CATKLRDQPQHF | TGTGCCACGAAGCTCAGGGATCAGCCCCAGCATTTT
NA | many | TRBJ1-2 | TRBV6-5 | CASSYSTADFYGYTF | TGTGCCAGCAGTTACTCGACGGCCGACTTCTATGGCTACACCTTC
NA | NA | TRBJ1-1 | TRBV7-9 | CASSLVSNEAFF | TGTGCCAGCAGCTTAGTATCAAATGAAGCTTTCTTT
NA | NA | TRBJ2-1 | TRBV7-9 | CASSTGASNEQFF | TGTGCCAGCAGCACCGGGGCTTCCAACGAGCAGTTCTTC
NA | many | TRBJ1-1 | TRBV7-8 | CASSLVNTEAFF | TGTGCCAGCAGCTTAGTTAACACTGAAGCTTTCTTT
NA | many | TRBJ2-5 | TRBV18 | CASSAALQETQYF | TGTGCCAGCTCCGCTGCGCTACAAGAGACCCAGTACTTC
TRBD2 | few | TRBJ2-1 | TRBV20-1 | CSARDSGWARQFF | TGCAGTGCTAGAGATAGCGGGTGGGCCAGGCAGTTCTTC
NA | NA | TRBJ1-5 | TRBV20-1 | CSALDRNQPQHF | TGCAGTGCCCTAGACCGGAATCAGCCCCAGCATTTT
NA | many | TRBJ2-5 | TRBV9 | CASATWGTFQETQYF | TGTGCCAGCGCTACTTGGGGGACTTTCCAAGAGACCCAGTACTTC
TRBD1 | few | TRBJ2-3 | TRBV3-1 | CASSQEPHRTGPRTDTQYF | TGTGCCAGCAGCCAAGAACCCCACCGGACAGGTCCGCGAACAGATACGCAGTATTTT
NA | few | TRBJ2-7 | TRBV20-1 | CSALSGYEQYF | TGCAGTGCCCTTAGCGGCTACGAGCAGTACTTC
NA | few | TRBJ1-6 | TRBV7-2 | CASSLDFGNKSPLHF | TGTGCCAGCAGCTTAGATTTTGGGAATAAATCACCCCTCCACTTT
NA | many | TRBJ1-1 | TRBV29-1 | CSVDFRTTEAFF | TGCAGCGTTGATTTCCGGACTACCGAAGCTTTCTTT
NA | many | TRBJ2-5 | TRBV10-3 | CAISESRETQYF | TGTGCCATCAGTGAGTCGAGGGAGACCCAGTACTTC
NA | NA | TRBJ2-7 | TRBV6-6 | CASSSSGLSLYEQYF | TGTGCCAGCAGTTCAAGCGGGCTATCCCTCTACGAGCAGTACTTC
NA | many | TRBJ1-5 | TRBV6-2/TRBV6-3 | CASSLRESNQPQHF | TGTGCCAGCTCCCTCAGGGAAAGCAATCAGCCCCAGCATTTT
TRBD2 | NA | TRBJ2-4 | TRBV12-3/TRBV12-4 | CASSSRLAEKYF | TGTGCCAGCAGTTCGAGACTAGCAGAAAAGTACTTC
TRBD2 | many | TRBJ2-7 | TRBV20-1 | CSARMRLAEWREQYF | TGCAGTGCTAGGATGAGACTAGCGGAATGGAGGGAGCAGTACTTC
NA | NA | TRBJ2-4 | TRBV5-1 | CASSLAPGMQNIQYF | TGCGCCAGCAGCTTGGCCCCGGGGATGCAAAACATTCAGTACTTC
NA | NA | TRBJ2-1 | TRBV19 | CASSIASIHEQFF | TGTGCCAGTAGTATCGCTAGCATCCATGAGCAGTTCTTC
NA | NA | TRBJ1-4 | TRBV5-1 | CASSLDILNEKLFF | TGCGCCAGCAGCTTAGATATCCTTAATGAAAAACTGTTTTTT
TRBD1 | NA | TRBJ2-5 | TRBV7-2 | CASSFRMSMGQGEGETQYF | TGTGCCAGCAGCTTTAGAATGTCCATGGGACAGGGGGAGGGAGAGACCCAGTACTTC
NA | few | TRBJ1-5 | TRBV28 | CASNSGNQPQHF | TGTGCCAGCAATTCTGGGAATCAGCCCCAGCATTTT
NA | few | TRBJ2-3 | TRBV20-1 | CSAGLPTDTQYF | TGCAGTGCGGGACTTCCCACAGATACGCAGTATTTT
NA | few | TRBJ2-5 | TRBV14 | CASRRGFGETQYF | TGTGCCAGCAGACGGGGCTTTGGGGAGACCCAGTACTTC
NA | NA | TRBJ2-3 | TRBV12-3/TRBV12-4 | CASSLAGASTQYF | TGTGCCAGCAGTTTAGCGGGAGCGTCTACGCAGTATTTT
NA | few | TRBJ2-4 | TRBV28 | CASSSLLEAKNIQYF | TGTGCCAGCAGTTCCCTATTAGAAGCCAAAAACATTCAGTACTTC
NA | NA | TRBJ2-1 | TRBV12-3/TRBV12-4 | CASSLQARREQFF | TGTGCCAGCAGTTTGCAGGCCCGAAGGGAGCAGTTCTTC
TRBD2 | many | TRBJ2-1 | TRBV11-2 | CASSSGRAGWGIEQFF | TGTGCCAGCAGCTCAGGAAGAGCGGGGTGGGGAATCGAGCAGTTCTTC
TRBD1 | many | TRBJ1-2 | TRBV28 | CASSFSGTANYGYTF | TGTGCCAGCAGTTTCTCCGGGACAGCTAACTATGGCTACACCTTC
NA | NA | TRBJ2-3 | TRBV7-2 | CASSLRLGGPDTQYF | TGTGCCAGCAGCTTACGGCTGGGCGGACCGGATACGCAGTATTTT
NA | many | TRBJ1-4 | TRBV20-1 | CSASAHLATNEKLFF | TGCAGTGCTAGCGCCCACCTTGCAACTAATGAAAAACTGTTTTTT
TRBD2 | many | TRBJ2-3 | TRBV7-9 | CASTPSGSTDTQYF | TGTGCCAGCACTCCTAGCGGGAGCACAGATACGCAGTATTTT
TRBD1 | few | TRBJ1-2 | TRBV27 | CASSSGGTRPNYGYTF | TGTGCCAGCAGTTCAGGGGGGACACGACCTAACTATGGCTACACCTTC
NA | medium-sized | TRBJ1-6 | TRBV27 | CASSLRRDNSPLHF | TGTGCCAGCAGTTTAAGACGGGATAATTCACCCCTCCACTTT
TRBD2 | few | TRBJ2-5 | TRBV7-6 | CASSLVSGRVKETQYF | TGTGCCAGCAGCTTAGTTAGCGGGAGAGTTAAAGAGACCCAGTACTTC
TRBD1 | NA | TRBJ1-1 | TRBV25-1 | CASSANRGGNTEAFF | TGTGCCAGCAGTGCTAACAGGGGGGGAAACACTGAAGCTTTCTTT
NA | NA | TRBJ2-2 | TRBV11-1 | CASRPHELTGELFF | TGTGCCAGCCGTCCTCATGAGTTAACCGGGGAGCTGTTTTTT
NA | many | TRBJ2-3 | TRBV29-1 | CSVDAPVDTQYF | TGCAGCGTTGACGCCCCTGTCGATACGCAGTATTTT
NA | many | TRBJ2-6 | TRBV12-3/TRBV12-4 | CASRSGANVLTF | TGTGCCAGCAGGAGTGGGGCCAACGTCCTGACTTTC
NA | NA | TRBJ2-5 | TRBV18 | CASSPKRRDGETQYF | TGTGCCAGCTCACCGAAGCGGAGGGATGGAGAGACCCAGTACTTC
NA | many | TRBJ1-2 | TRBV3-1 | CASSQVSFFGVNYGYTF | TGTGCCAGCAGCCAAGTTTCTTTTTTCGGGGTCAACTATGGCTACACCTTC
NA | NA | TRBJ1-1 | TRBV2 | CASKSQQGNTEAFF | TGTGCCAGCAAGTCTCAACAGGGGAACACTGAAGCTTTCTTT
NA | few | TRBJ1-1 | TRBV28 | CASKGASHPNTEAFF | TGTGCCAGCAAAGGAGCATCTCACCCGAACACTGAAGCTTTCTTT
NA | many | TRBJ1-2 | TRBV28 | CASSSPGGTNYGYTF | TGTGCCAGCTCCAGCCCGGGAGGCACAAACTATGGCTACACCTTC
TRBD2 | NA | TRBJ2-7 | TRBV28 | CASRALAGATLSNF | TGTGCCAGCAGGGCGTTGGCGGGAGCGACCCTATCCAACTTC
NA | many | TRBJ1-2 | TRBV2 | CASMTRQILNYGYTF | TGTGCCAGCATGACGCGACAAATACTTAACTATGGCTACACCTTC